These 4 T cell receptor beta chains share one sample of origin, sequenced in a study of vaccination and CD4 T cells after COVID-19 (dated by TCRdb to 2022 to 2024). The library relied on PCR. Sequenced using an Illumina iSeq 100. DNA from cultured CD4+ T cells was subjected to TCR sequencing with the Oncomine TCR Beta short-read assay at the Johns Hopkins FTIC core. TCRdb ran its own pipeline on the public reads, namely fastp trimming at Q25 and MiXCR clone calling, and kept in-frame beta chains. Duplicate CDR3 protein sequences are folded into a single record with the most common DNA and genes. This sample has over 10,000 distinct CDR3 sequences in its table, and roughly 48% of those were observed once. 21% of the sample is taken by the ten largest. This specimen's treatment or condition label, per the study, means: roughly ten-day PBMC culture with coronavirus spike peptide pools or control peptides (ViraFEST assay).

Their antigens are not known. What was sequenced was CD4+ T cells from blood, cultured in vitro. These receptors were obtained from a human donor who had recovered from COVID-19.

The J gene is TRBJ2-5, the V gene TRBV3-1; no firm D call. This CDR3 spans 14 amino acids. Trimming pared 1 base from V and 7 bases from J, leaving 13 bases between. Germline CDR1 reads LGHDT; CDR2 reads YNNKEL (reference sequence). CDR3 residues: CASSQGRGPGTQYF. CDR3 nucleotides: TGTGCCAGCAGCCAAGGTCGCGGCCCGGGGACCCAGTACTTC.

The CDR3 is CSARDYGGGMGSGANVLTF. CDR3 coding DNA: TGCAGTGCTAGAGATTATGGAGGCGGGATGGGTTCTGGGGCCAACGTCCTGACTTTC. The genes are TRBV20-1 and TRBJ2-6; tentative D call: TRBD2 (6 bases). V gave up 0 bases and J gave up 1 base, with 19 bases separating them. From germline, CDR1 is DFQATT and CDR2 SNEGSKA (reference sequence). The CDR3 covers 19 residues.

This clonotype counts as medium-sized (0.01 to 0.1%). The chain employs TRBV7-6 and TRBJ2-1; D tentatively reads TRBD1 or TRBD2 (5 bases each). V was cut by 1 base and J by 6 bases, with 13 bases left in between. The length of the CDR3 is 15 residues. The germline gives CDR1 SGHVS, CDR2 FNYEAQ. The DNA for the CDR3 is TGTGCCAGCAGCTTAGAAGGCACAGGAGGCAATGAGCAGTTCTTC. Translated: CASSLEGTGGNEQFF.

V and J are TRBV25-1 and TRBJ1-4, with D perhaps matching TRBD1 (6 bases). CDR1 and CDR2 (germline): MGHDK, SYGVNS. The length of the CDR3 is 17 residues. Trimming cost V 4 bases and J 0 bases, with 15 bases left between them. CDR3: CASSGTDGRATNEKLFF. CDR3 DNA: TGTGCCAGCAGTGGGACAGATGGCCGTGCAACTAATGAAAAACTGTTTTTT.